This T cell receptor (beta chain) is drawn from a study of regulatory T cells in long-lasting Graves disease. Time point of the sample: newly diagnosed GD, antithyroid drugs for less than 3 months. PBMCs provided the RNA from which the TCR library was made. This clonotype was seen many times. In building TCR beta libraries, iRepertoire HTBI primers were used together with Arm-PCR of CDR3 regions. TCRdb fed the multiplex PCR reads into MiXCR, producing one record per CDR3 protein. The table shows over 200,000 distinct CDR3 sequences, with around 18% occurring only once. The specimen was peripheral blood mononuclear cells (PBMCs), collected at new diagnosis, from a patient treated with antithyroid drugs. This clonotype was obtained from a female donor with Graves disease.

CDR3 in DNA: TGTGCCAGCAGCTTAGATCGGGGAGGTATGGCCGAGCAGTACTTC. Amino acids: CASSLDRGGMAEQYF. The chain recombines TRBV7-9 with TRBJ2-7; D might be TRBD2 (6 bases). Germline assignment: CDR1 SEHNR and CDR2 FQNEAQ (reference sequence). Trimming pared 1 base from V and 6 bases from J, leaving 16 bases between. The CDR3 extends over 15 amino acids.